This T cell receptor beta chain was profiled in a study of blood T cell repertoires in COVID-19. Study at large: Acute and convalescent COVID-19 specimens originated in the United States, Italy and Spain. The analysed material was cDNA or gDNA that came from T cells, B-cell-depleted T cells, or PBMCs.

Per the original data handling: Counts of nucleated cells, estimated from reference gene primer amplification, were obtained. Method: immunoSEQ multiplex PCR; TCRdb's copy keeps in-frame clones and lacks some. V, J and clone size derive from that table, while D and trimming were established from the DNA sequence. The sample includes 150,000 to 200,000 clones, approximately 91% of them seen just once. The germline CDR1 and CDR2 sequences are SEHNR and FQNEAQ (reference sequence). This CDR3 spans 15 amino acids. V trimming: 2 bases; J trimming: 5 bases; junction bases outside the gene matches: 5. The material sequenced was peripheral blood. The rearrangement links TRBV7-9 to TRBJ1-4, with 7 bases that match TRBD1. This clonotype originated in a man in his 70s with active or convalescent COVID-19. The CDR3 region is CASSLLGTANEKLFF. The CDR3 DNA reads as TGTGCCAGCAGCTTATTGGGGACAGCCAATGAAAAACTGTTTTTT.